The 29 T cell receptor beta chains given below trace back to one sample, sequenced in a study of spatial heterogeneity in lung cancer. General study findings and limits: Mutation tallies in tumors tracked expanded intratumoral alpha and beta TCR counts.

Antigens of these TCRs are unknown. From the 5' RACE reads, TCRdb called clonotypes with MiXCR, one entry per CDR3 protein. The sample includes about 3,900 distinct CDR3 sequences, roughly a tenth seen only once; the top ten take 62%. This sample's time point: sample taken at primary tumor resection. Sequenced material: lung tumor tissue, taken at surgery. The receptors stem from a male donor with early-stage non-small cell lung cancer.

This clonotype has a handful of counts. The chain has TRBV29-1 and TRBJ1-2, with a tentative D call TRBD1 (5 bases). The CDR3 length is 13 residues. V gave up 0 bases and J gave up 5 bases, with 10 bases separating them. Germline values: CDR1 SQVTM, CDR2 ANQGSEA. CDR3 residues: CSVEEQGGYGYTF. In DNA, the CDR3 is TGCAGCGTTGAAGAGCAGGGAGGGTATGGCTACACCTTC.

This clonotype came up a few times. J is TRBJ2-2 and V is TRBV7-6, with TRBD2 identical over 7 bases. The V gene end was trimmed by 5 bases and the J gene end by 4 bases; junction bases not matched to a gene: 1. CDR1 is SGHVS and CDR2 is FNYEAQ in the germline V gene. This CDR3 is 13 amino acids long. CDR3 DNA sequence: TGTGCCAGCAGCCGGACTAGCACCGGGGAGCTGTTTTTT. This translates into CASSRTSTGELFF.

By sample share, this clonotype is medium-sized. This chain links TRBV30 with TRBJ1-1, with D tentatively TRBD1 (5 bases). Germline V gives CDR1 GTSNPN, CDR2 SVGIG (reference sequence). This CDR3 has 13 amino acids. V was shortened by 7 bases and J by 2 bases, with 14 bases between the two germline ends. As DNA, the CDR3 is TGTGCCTCCCGTGGCCGGGACAACACTGAAGCTTTCTTT. Its protein product is CASRGRDNTEAFF.

The rearrangement uses TRBV6-6 and TRBJ1-3, with D possibly being TRBD1 (5 bases). The CDR3 has 16 residues. Looked up from germline, CDR1 is MNHNY and CDR2 is SVGAGI (reference sequence). Between the trimmed V and J ends, which lost 0 bases and 4 bases, there was a span of 13 bases. CDR3 amino acids: CASSYSWGVMGNTIYF. The CDR3 region has the DNA TGTGCCAGCAGTTACTCATGGGGGGTGATGGGAAACACCATATATTTT.

The rearrangement links TRBV5-1 to TRBJ2-5; 12 nucleotides line up with TRBD2. The V gene end was trimmed by 4 bases and the J gene end by 1 base; junction bases not matched to a gene: 5. The CDR3 has 16 residues. Per the germline V gene, CDR1 is SGHRS and CDR2 is YFSETQ. In nucleotides, the CDR3 is TGCGCCAGCAGCCCCGGGACTAGCGGGCGCCAAGAGACCCAGTACTTC. Encoded protein: CASSPGTSGRQETQYF.

The sample holds many counts of this clonotype. This sequence joins TRBV7-9 and TRBJ2-3; D is unclear. Germline V CDR1 and CDR2: SEHNR, FQNEAQ (reference sequence). The CDR3 consists of 13 residues. V gave up 5 bases and J gave up 10 bases, with 16 bases separating them. The CDR3 DNA is TGTGCCAGCAGCCTCTCGGGTGGGCCATCGCAGTATTTT. Encoded protein: CASSLSGGPSQYF.

This clonotype has more than one count but fewer than ten. The chain recombines TRBV25-1 with TRBJ2-1; either TRBD1 or TRBD2 may supply D (5 bases each). CDR1 MGHDK and CDR2 SYGVNS come from the germline V gene. The germline V and J ends were trimmed by 3 bases and 3 bases, with 15 bases remaining between them. The CDR3 is made up of 16 amino acids. The CDR3 is CASSEPRGGGYNEQFF. The CDR3 coding sequence is TGTGCCAGCAGTGAGCCGAGGGGTGGAGGCTACAATGAGCAGTTCTTC.

This chain connects TRBV6-2 or TRBV6-3 to TRBJ2-1; a weak D match, TRBD2 (6 bases). The ends were cut back, 0 bases at V and 9 bases at J, with 12 bases in the middle. CDR1 and CDR2 (germline): MNHEY, SVGEGT. CDR3 length equals 14 residues. The CDR3 reads CASSYSSRGFEQFF. CDR3 nucleotide sequence: TGTGCCAGCAGTTACTCGTCTCGGGGGTTTGAGCAGTTCTTC.

The chain recombines TRBV6-5 with TRBJ2-7; 11 bases map to TRBD2. The CDR3 sequence is 18 residues long. The germline CDR1 and CDR2 sequences are MNHEY and SVGAGI. With V trimmed by 5 bases and J by 1 base, 13 bases remained unmatched. In DNA form, the CDR3 reads TGTGCCAGCAGTCCCCGCCCCCCGGGACTAGCGGTATCCTACGAGCAGTACTTC. Translation gives CASSPRPPGLAVSYEQYF.

In this sample, this clonotype turned up a few times. The chain recombines TRBV3-1 with TRBJ2-2; TRBD1 or TRBD2 may be the D gene (5 bases each). Germline values: CDR1 LGHDT, CDR2 YNNKEL (reference sequence). This CDR3 contains 12 residues. Trimming cost V 3 bases and J 10 bases, with 9 bases left between them. This CDR3 reads CASSHLGEELFF. In DNA, the CDR3 is TGTGCCAGCAGCCACCTGGGGGAGGAGCTGTTTTTT.

This clonotype has more than one count but fewer than ten. This sequence joins TRBV28 and TRBJ2-1, with 7 nucleotides matching TRBD1. Germline lookup yields CDR1 MDHEN and CDR2 SYDVKM. V shed 6 bases, J shed 7 bases, and the junction held 3 bases outside the gene matches. This CDR3 has 12 residues. The CDR3 DNA is TGTGCCAGCAGAACCAGGGGGAATGAGCAGTTCTTC. As protein: CASRTRGNEQFF. The full variable domain, its missing parts supplied by reference TRBV28 and TRBJ2-1, is DVKVTQSSRYLVKRTGEKVFLECVQDMDHENMFWYRQDPGLGLRLIYFSYDVKMKEKGDIPEGYSVSREKKERFSLILESASTNQTSMYLCASRTRGNEQFFGPGTRLTVL.

The chain combines TRBV9 with TRBJ2-1; D possibly corresponds to TRBD2 (7 bases). Germline V gene data show CDR1 as SGDLS and CDR2 as YYNGEE. The CDR3 length is 16 residues. V was trimmed by 7 bases and J by 7 bases, leaving 24 bases between them. CDR3 in DNA: TGTGCCAGCGAAACCTACCTCGGGGGGCCGGGGAATGAGCAGTTCTTC. Its translation: CASETYLGGPGNEQFF. Together with reference TRBV9 and TRBJ2-1, the CDR3 gives the full variable domain: DSGVTQTPKHLITATGQRVTLRCSPRSGDLSVYWYQQSLDQGLQFLIQYYNGEERAKGNILERFSAQQFPDLHSELNLSSLELGDSALYFCASETYLGGPGNEQFFGPGTRLTVL.

This sequence joins TRBV28 and TRBJ2-3; D is unclear. Trimming cost V 5 bases and J 1 base, with 7 bases left between them. The CDR3 consists of 13 residues. CDR1 and CDR2 from the germline V gene are MDHEN and SYDVKM. The CDR3 sequence is CASSRTGTDTQYF. The CDR3 region has the DNA TGTGCCAGCAGTAGGACGGGCACAGATACGCAGTATTTT.

This clonotype rates as medium-sized. The chain uses TRBV11-3 and TRBJ2-5; 9 bases line up with TRBD2. Germline V gene data show CDR1 as SGHNT and CDR2 as YENEEA. Germline trimming cut 4 bases from V and 5 bases from J; bases unmatched to any gene: 8. This CDR3 contains 15 residues. CDR3 sequence reads: CASSSLAGAGETQYF. Here the CDR3 DNA reads TGTGCCAGCAGCTCCTTAGCGGGAGCTGGTGAGACCCAGTACTTC.

Judged by abundance, this clonotype is medium-sized. This chain connects TRBV25-1 to TRBJ1-1, with D unresolved. Trimming removed 2 bases at V and 6 bases at J, with 4 bases between. The CDR3 length is 11 residues. Germline CDR1 is MGHDK and CDR2 is SYGVNS. This CDR3 reads CASSERSEAFF. CDR3 DNA: TGTGCCAGCAGTGAACGGTCTGAAGCTTTCTTT.

The chain employs TRBV7-2 and TRBJ1-2; unclear D gene. Trimming took 5 bases from V and 1 from J, leaving 17 bases between them. The CDR3 length is 16 residues. Germline lookup yields CDR1 SGHTA and CDR2 FQGNSA. CDR3 protein: CASSRDGINFNYGYTF. CDR3 in DNA: TGTGCCAGCAGCCGCGACGGAATTAACTTTAACTATGGCTACACCTTC.

This rearrangement joins TRBV7-2 to TRBJ1-1; D call uncertain. CDR3 length: 15 amino acids. Germline loops: CDR1 SGHTA, CDR2 FQGNSA. Trimming shortened V by 2 bases and J by 4 bases, and 14 bases separated the two germline ends. The CDR3 region is CASSLQVIGSTEAFF. The CDR3, as DNA: TGTGCCAGCAGCTTACAGGTCATAGGGTCCACTGAAGCTTTCTTT. Variable domain in full (rest from reference TRBV7-2 and TRBJ1-1): GAGVSQSPSNKVTEKGKDVELRCDPISGHTALYWYRQSLGQGLEFLIYFQGNSAPDKSGLPSDRFSAERTGGSVSTLTIQRTQQEDSAVYLCASSLQVIGSTEAFFGQGTRLTVV.

This rearrangement joins TRBV5-6 to TRBJ1-1, with D unclear. Trimming cost V 4 bases and J 13 bases, with 20 bases left between them. The CDR3 spans 13 residues. The germline gives CDR1 SGHDT, CDR2 YYEEEE. The CDR3 DNA is TGTGCCAGCAGCGCCGGGCTACAAATTCAGGTTTTCTTT. Translating it yields CASSAGLQIQVFF. The full variable domain, rest sourced from reference TRBV5-6 and TRBJ1-1, is DAGVTQSPTHLIKTRGQQVTLRCSPKSGHDTVSWYQQALGQGPQFIFQYYEEEERQRGNFPDRFSGHQFPNYSSELNVNALLLGDSALYLCASSAGLQIQVFFGQGTRLTVV.

This clonotype was found a few times. The gene calls are TRBV12-3 or TRBV12-4 and TRBJ2-3; 7 bases map to TRBD1. V dropped 7 bases and J dropped 2; count of bases not matched to a gene: 6. CDR3 length equals 14 residues. CDR3 sequence reads: CASKPGQYTDTQYF. The CDR3 region has the DNA TGTGCCAGCAAGCCGGGACAGTACACAGATACGCAGTATTTT.

By frequency in the sample, this clonotype is medium-sized. The CDR3 DNA is TGTGCCAGCAGTTACTCGTGGCGGACTCCTTCACCCCTCCACTTT. Its protein is CASSYSWRTPSPLHF. The chain has TRBV6-2 or TRBV6-3 and TRBJ1-6, with D unclear. V lost 0 bases and J lost 9, with 12 bases in between. Germline CDR1 reads MNHEY; CDR2 reads SVGEGT. The CDR3 is 15 amino acids.

V and J are TRBV20-1 and TRBJ2-1; D is perhaps TRBD2 (6 bases). The CDR3 is 13 amino acids. Germline CDR1 and CDR2: DFQATT and SNEGSKA (reference sequence). The V end lost 0 bases, the J end lost 4 bases, and 7 bases lay between the germline ends. The CDR3 DNA reads as TGCAGTGCTAGAGACGGGGGATACAATGAGCAGTTCTTC. Protein: CSARDGGYNEQFF.

A few counts support this clonotype. The V call is TRBV18, the J call TRBJ2-6; 7 bases match TRBD1. Losses at the gene ends were 6 bases for V and 1 base for J; bases not matched to a gene: 12. The CDR3 extends over 18 amino acids. The germline gives CDR1 KGHSH, CDR2 LQKENI. In nucleotides, the CDR3 is TGTGCCAGCTCTCTCACCGGGACAGCGGAGTCTGGGGCCAACGTCCTGACTTTC. It codes for CASSLTGTAESGANVLTF.

The chain joins TRBV20-1 to TRBJ2-3; D is perhaps TRBD2 (7 bases). V lost 1 base and J 2 bases, leaving 10 bases between the germline ends. Germline values: CDR1 DFQATT, CDR2 SNEGSKA (reference sequence). The CDR3 runs 14 residues. The CDR3 DNA sequence: TGCAGTGCTAGAGCGGGGGGCGTCACAGATACGCAGTATTTT. Translating gives CSARAGGVTDTQYF.

This clonotype turned up a few times. V is TRBV5-1 and J is TRBJ2-1; the D gene is possibly TRBD2 (5 bases). This CDR3 has 13 residues. Per germline, CDR1 SGHRS and CDR2 YFSETQ. V was pared by 2 bases and J by 6 bases, with 9 bases between. The CDR3, as DNA: TGCGCCAGCAGCTTCGGACTGAGCAATGAGCAGTTCTTC. It translates to CASSFGLSNEQFF.

This clonotype is labeled as medium-sized. DNA of the CDR3: TGTGCCAGCAGTTCGCATCGGGGTGGCACAGATACGCAGTATTTT. This gives the protein CASSSHRGGTDTQYF. This sequence joins TRBV12-3 or TRBV12-4 and TRBJ2-3; D is perhaps TRBD2 (5 bases). Trimming left V 4 bases short and J 1 base short, with 12 bases between. The CDR3 totals 15 residues.

About this clonotype itself: A much larger clone lies a single base off, so this may be a read error. This chain uses TRBV7-2 with TRBJ1-2, with 10 bases identical to TRBD1. Germline-derived CDR1 and CDR2 are SGHTA and FQGNSA. Trimming removed 5 bases from V and 5 bases from J; junction bases left unmatched: 8. This CDR3 comprises 15 residues. As DNA, the CDR3 is TGTGCCAGCAGCCCCCAGGACAGGGGGATATATGGCTACACCTTC. Amino acid sequence: CASSPQDRGIYGYTF. Based on the CDR3 plus reference TRBV7-2 and TRBJ1-2, the full variable domain is GAGVSQSPSNKVTEKGKDVELRCDPISGHTALYWYRQSLGQGLEFLIYFQGNSAPDKSGLPSDRFSAERTGGSVSTLTIQRTQQEDSAVYLCASSPQDRGIYGYTFGSGTRLTVV.

This clonotype was detected a few times. The chain links TRBV12-3 or TRBV12-4 to TRBJ1-2; D ambiguous. CDR3 size: 12 residues. V shed 3 bases and J shed 1 base, with 3 bases lying between them. The CDR3 sequence: CASSFGNYGYTF. In DNA, the CDR3 is TGTGCCAGCAGTTTCGGTAACTATGGCTACACCTTC.

This clonotype is medium-sized (0.01 to 0.1%) by share. This chain joins TRBV7-2 and TRBJ2-3, with 10 bases fitting TRBD2. The V gene end was trimmed by 3 bases and the J gene end by 2 bases; junction bases not matched to a gene: 5. This CDR3 is built from 16 residues. Germline lookup yields CDR1 SGHTA and CDR2 FQGNSA. The CDR3 bases are TGTGCCAGCAGCTTCCAAGCGGGAGGGATCACAGATACGCAGTATTTT. Amino acids: CASSFQAGGITDTQYF. Together with reference TRBV7-2 and TRBJ2-3, the CDR3 gives the full variable domain: GAGVSQSPSNKVTEKGKDVELRCDPISGHTALYWYRQSLGQGLEFLIYFQGNSAPDKSGLPSDRFSAERTGGSVSTLTIQRTQQEDSAVYLCASSFQAGGITDTQYFGPGTRLTVL.

This clonotype was seen at least ten times. The chain joins TRBV6-6 to TRBJ2-1, with D perhaps matching TRBD2 (6 bases). This CDR3 contains 16 residues. Germline CDR1 and CDR2: MNHNY and SVGAGI (reference sequence). V lost 5 bases and J lost 2, with 16 bases in between. The CDR3 region has the DNA TGTGCCAGCAGTGATAGGACTACCACCCCCTACAATGAGCAGTTCTTC. This codes for CASSDRTTTPYNEQFF.